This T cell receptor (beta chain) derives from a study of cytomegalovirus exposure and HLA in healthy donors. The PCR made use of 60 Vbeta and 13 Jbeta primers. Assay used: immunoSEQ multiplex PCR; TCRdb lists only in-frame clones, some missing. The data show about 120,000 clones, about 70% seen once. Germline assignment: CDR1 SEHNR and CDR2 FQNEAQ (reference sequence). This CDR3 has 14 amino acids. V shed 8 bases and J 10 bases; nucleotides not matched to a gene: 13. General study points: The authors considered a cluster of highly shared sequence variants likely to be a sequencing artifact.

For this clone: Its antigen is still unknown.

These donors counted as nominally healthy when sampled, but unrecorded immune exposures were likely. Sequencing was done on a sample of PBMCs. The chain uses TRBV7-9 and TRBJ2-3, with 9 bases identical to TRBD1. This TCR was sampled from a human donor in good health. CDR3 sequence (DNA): TGTGCCAGCGCCCGGACAGGGGAGGATGTGGCGCAGTATTTT. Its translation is CASARTGEDVAQYF. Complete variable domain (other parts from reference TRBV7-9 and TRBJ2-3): DTGVSQNPRHKITKRGQNVTFRCDPISEHNRLYWYRQTLGQGPEFLTYFQNEAQLEKSRLLSDRFSAERPKGSFSTLEIQRTEQGDSAMYLCASARTGEDVAQYFGPGTRLTVL.